This T cell receptor (beta chain) was identified in a study of blood T cell repertoires in COVID-19 (dated by TCRdb to 2018 to 2021). Background on the whole study: Samples from collaborators originated in the United States, Italy and Spain and spanned both the acute and convalescent phases of COVID-19. The repertoires were made available in a free public database intended to serve as a resource for research on the immune response to SARS-CoV-2. The samples were drawn from two sources: the first 160 participants of the ongoing ImmuneRACE study, and some 1,300 subjects contributed by 6 global collaborators. HLA class I and class II types, where available, came from metadata supplied by the sample provider rather than from assay-based typing. The prospective study material was composed of cDNA or gDNA derived from T cells, B-cell-depleted T cells, or PBMCs. The dataset comprised deeply sampled blood TCRbeta repertoires from subjects exposed to, actively infected with, or recovered from COVID-19. Sample metadata almost always included a de-identified subject ID, COVID-19 status, age in years and sex.

From its cysteine to its phenylalanine, the CDR3 spans 14 amino acids. CDR3 DNA only is kept here, 42 bases in frame from base 1. Relative to germline, V is 4 bases shorter and J is 5 bases shorter, with 13 bases between their ends. The germline V gene encodes CDR1 SGHNT and CDR2 YYREEE (reference sequence). Comments on this clone: It has no known antigen specificity. There are no base qualities to consult, and no much larger clone falls within one base.

Points the paper makes about the study in general: The quantity of clinical and demographic metadata differed by source and by participant and was supplied without curation.

TCRbeta CDR3 regions were amplified from genomic DNA by means of the immunoSEQ Assay, a bias-controlled multiplex PCR. Regarding the original processing steps: Nucleated cell counts per sample were estimated from amplification of reference gene primers within the assay. Sequence reads were collapsed and filtered to measure the absolute abundance of every unique TCRbeta CDR3 rearrangement. For each sample, productive Simpson clonality was calculated as the square root of Simpson's diversity index over productive rearrangements. The table was pulled from immuneACCESS by TCRdb, which kept in-frame rearrangements only. Such tables lose some clones; where checked, under half of the loss comes from unresolved V genes, and the rest has no known cause. The V and J calls and the clone size are those of that table, but D and trimming were determined from the DNA. A total of 250,000 or so clones appear in this sample, approximately 90% of them only once. The ten biggest clones cover 2.6% of the sample.

Participants in the prospective study were aged roughly 18 to 89 years, lived in under 30 United States geographic areas, and enrolled through a virtual design. In the prospective study, participants were assigned to cohorts based on the clinical history participants reported in a screening survey and a study questionnaire. In the prospective study, whole blood, serum and a nasopharyngeal or oropharyngeal swab were collected from each participant by mobile phlebotomists. Additional blood draws and questionnaires over a 2-month period could optionally be provided by prospective study participants. Prospective study blood samples were shipped either frozen or at room temperature before DNA extraction.

Material for sequencing was PBMCs or T cells enriched from blood (not recorded which). The chain employs TRBV5-4 and TRBJ2-1; 5 matching bases give a weak D call of TRBD1. The TCR sequence derives from a woman younger than 45 with acute COVID-19. The CDR3 region has the sequence CASSIPQGDNEQFF. The DNA sequence is TGTGCCAGCAGCATTCCGCAGGGCGACAATGAGCAGTTCTTC.